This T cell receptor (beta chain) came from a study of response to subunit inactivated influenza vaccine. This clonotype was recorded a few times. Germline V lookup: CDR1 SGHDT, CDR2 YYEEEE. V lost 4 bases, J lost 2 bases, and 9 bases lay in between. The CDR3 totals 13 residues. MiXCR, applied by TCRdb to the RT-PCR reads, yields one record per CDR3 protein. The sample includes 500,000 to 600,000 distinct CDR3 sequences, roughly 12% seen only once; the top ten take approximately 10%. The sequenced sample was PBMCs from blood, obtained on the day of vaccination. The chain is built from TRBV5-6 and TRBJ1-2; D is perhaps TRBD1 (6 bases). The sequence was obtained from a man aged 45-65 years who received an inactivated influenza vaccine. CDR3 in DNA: TGTGCCAGCAGCACAGGGCACAACTATGGCTACACCTTC. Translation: CASSTGHNYGYTF.